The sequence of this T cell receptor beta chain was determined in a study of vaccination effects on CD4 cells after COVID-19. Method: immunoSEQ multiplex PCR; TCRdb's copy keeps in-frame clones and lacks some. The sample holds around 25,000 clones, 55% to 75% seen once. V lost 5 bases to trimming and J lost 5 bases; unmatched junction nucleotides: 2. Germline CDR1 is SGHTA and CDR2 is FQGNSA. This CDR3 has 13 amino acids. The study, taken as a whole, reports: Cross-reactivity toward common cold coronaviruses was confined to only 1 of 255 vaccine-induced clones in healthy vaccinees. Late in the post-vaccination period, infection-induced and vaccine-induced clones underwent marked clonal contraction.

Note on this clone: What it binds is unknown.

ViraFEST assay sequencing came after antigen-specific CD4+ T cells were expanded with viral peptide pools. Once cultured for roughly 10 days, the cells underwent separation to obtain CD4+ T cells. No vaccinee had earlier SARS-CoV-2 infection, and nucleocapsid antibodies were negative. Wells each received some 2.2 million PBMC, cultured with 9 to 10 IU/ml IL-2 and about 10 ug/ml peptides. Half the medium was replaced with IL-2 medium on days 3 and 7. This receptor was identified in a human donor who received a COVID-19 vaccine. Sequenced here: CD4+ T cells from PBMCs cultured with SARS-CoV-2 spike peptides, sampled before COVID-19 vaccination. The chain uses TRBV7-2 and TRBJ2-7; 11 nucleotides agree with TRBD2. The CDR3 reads CASSKLAGDEQYF. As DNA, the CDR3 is TGTGCCAGCAGCAAACTAGCGGGAGACGAGCAGTACTTC.